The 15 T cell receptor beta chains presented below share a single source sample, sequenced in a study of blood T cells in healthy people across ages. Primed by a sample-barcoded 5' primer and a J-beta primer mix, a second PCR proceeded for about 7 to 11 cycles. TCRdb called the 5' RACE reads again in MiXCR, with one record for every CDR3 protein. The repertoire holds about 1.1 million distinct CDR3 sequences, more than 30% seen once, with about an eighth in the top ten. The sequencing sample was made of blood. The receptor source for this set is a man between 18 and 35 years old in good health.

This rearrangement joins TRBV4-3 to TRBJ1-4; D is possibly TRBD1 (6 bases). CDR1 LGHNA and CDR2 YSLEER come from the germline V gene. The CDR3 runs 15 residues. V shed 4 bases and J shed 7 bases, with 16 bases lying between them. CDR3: CASSLSPGVFEKLFF. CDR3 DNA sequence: TGCGCCAGCAGCCTATCACCAGGGGTTTTTGAAAAACTGTTTTTT.

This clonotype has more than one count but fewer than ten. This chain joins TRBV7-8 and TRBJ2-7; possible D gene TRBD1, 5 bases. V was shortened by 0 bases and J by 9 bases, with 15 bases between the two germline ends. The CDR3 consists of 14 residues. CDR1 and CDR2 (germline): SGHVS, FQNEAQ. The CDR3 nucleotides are TGTGCCAGCAGCTTAGCAAGACAGACGAATCGGCAGTACTTC. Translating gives CASSLARQTNRQYF.

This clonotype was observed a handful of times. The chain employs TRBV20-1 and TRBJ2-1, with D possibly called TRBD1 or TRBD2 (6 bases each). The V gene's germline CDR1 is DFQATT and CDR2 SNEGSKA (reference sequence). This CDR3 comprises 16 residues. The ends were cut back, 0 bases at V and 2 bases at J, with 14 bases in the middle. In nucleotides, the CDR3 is TGCAGTGCTAGAGATTCGGGGGCGCTGGCCTACAATGAGCAGTTCTTC. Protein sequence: CSARDSGALAYNEQFF.

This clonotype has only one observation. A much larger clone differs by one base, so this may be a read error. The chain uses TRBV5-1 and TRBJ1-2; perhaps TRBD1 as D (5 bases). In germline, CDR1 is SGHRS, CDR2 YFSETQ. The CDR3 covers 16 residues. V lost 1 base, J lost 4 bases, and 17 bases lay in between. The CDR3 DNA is TGCGCCAGCAGCTTGAGTGGAGGACACCTCACCTATGGCTACACCTTC. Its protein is CASSLSGGHLTYGYTF.

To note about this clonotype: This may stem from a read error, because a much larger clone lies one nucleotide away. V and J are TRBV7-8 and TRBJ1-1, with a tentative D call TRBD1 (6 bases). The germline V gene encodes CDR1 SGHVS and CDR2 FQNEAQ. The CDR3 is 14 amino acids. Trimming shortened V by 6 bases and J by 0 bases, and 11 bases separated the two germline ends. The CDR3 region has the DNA TGTGCCAGCAGACTACAGGGTATGAACACTGAAGCTTTCTTT. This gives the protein CASRLQGMNTEAFF.

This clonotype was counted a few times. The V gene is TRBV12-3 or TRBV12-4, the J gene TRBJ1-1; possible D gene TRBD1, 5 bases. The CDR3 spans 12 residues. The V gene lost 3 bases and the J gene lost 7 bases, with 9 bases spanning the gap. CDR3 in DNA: TGTGCCAGCAGTTTTCCGGGGGTTGAAGCTTTCTTT. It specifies CASSFPGVEAFF.

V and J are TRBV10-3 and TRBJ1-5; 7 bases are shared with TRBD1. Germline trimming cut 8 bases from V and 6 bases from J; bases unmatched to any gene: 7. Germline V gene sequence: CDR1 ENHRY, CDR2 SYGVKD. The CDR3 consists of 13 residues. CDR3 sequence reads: CAIRDRASQPQHF. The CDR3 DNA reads TGTGCCATCCGCGACAGGGCGAGTCAGCCCCAGCATTTT.

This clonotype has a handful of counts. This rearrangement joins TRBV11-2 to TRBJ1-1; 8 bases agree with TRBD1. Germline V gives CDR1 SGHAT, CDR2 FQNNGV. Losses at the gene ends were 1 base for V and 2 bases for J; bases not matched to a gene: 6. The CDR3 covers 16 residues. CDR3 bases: TGTGCCAGCAGCTTAGTCCACGGACAGGGAAACACTGAAGCTTTCTTT. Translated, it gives CASSLVHGQGNTEAFF. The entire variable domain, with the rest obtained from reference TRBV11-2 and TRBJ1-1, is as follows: EAGVAQSPRYKIIEKRQSVAFWCNPISGHATLYWYQQILGQGPKLLIQFQNNGVVDDSQLPKDRFSAERLKGVDSTLKIQPAKLEDSAVYLCASSLVHGQGNTEAFFGQGTRLTVV.

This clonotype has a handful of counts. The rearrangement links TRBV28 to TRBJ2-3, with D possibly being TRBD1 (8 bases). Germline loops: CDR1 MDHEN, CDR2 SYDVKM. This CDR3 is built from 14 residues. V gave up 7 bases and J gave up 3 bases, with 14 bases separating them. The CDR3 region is CASKTGEGTDTQYF. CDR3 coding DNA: TGTGCCAGCAAGACAGGGGAGGGTACAGATACGCAGTATTTT.

CDR3 DNA sequence: TGCGCCAGCAGCCACAGCCGACAGAACCCAAATGAAAAACTGTTTTTT. Its translation is CASSHSRQNPNEKLFF. The genes are TRBV4-3 and TRBJ1-4, with D possibly being TRBD1 (5 bases). The CDR3 covers 16 residues. Trimming shortened V by 3 bases and J by 5 bases, and 16 bases separated the two germline ends. The germline V gene has CDR1 LGHNA and CDR2 YSLEER.

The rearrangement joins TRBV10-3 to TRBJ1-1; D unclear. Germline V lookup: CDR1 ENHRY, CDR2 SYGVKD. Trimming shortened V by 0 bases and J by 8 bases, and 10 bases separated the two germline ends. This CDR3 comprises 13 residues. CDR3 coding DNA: TGTGCCATCAGTGAGTCCAGGAGTTCCGAAGCTTTCTTT. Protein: CAISESRSSEAFF.

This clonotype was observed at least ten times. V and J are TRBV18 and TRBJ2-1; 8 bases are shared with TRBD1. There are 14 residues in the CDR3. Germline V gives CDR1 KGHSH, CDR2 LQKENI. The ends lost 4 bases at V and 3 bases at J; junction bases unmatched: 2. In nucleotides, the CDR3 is TGTGCCAGCTCACTGACAGGGGACTACAATGAGCAGTTCTTC. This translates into CASSLTGDYNEQFF.

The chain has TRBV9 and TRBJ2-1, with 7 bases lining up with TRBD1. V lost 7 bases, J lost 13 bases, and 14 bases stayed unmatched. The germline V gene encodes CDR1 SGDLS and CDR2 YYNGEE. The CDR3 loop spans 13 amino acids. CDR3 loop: CASSDRVGETQFF. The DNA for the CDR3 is TGTGCCAGCTCAGACAGGGTGGGGGAGACCCAGTTCTTC.

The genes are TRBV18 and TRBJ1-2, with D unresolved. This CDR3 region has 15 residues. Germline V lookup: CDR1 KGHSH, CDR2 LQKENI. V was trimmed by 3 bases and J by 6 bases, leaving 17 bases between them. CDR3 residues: CASSPLPESRDGYTF. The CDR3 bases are TGTGCCAGCTCACCTTTACCGGAGAGTAGGGATGGCTACACCTTC.

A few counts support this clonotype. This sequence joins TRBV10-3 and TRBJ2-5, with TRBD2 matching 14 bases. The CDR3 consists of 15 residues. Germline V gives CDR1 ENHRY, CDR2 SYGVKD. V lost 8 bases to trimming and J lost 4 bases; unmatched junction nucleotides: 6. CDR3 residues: CAIRRTSGGRETQYF. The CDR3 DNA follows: TGTGCCATCCGCAGGACTAGCGGGGGGCGAGAGACCCAGTACTTC.